This passage covers 2 T cell receptor beta chains from one sample sequenced in a study of technical replicates of blood from a few donors. The protocol was immunoSEQ multiplex PCR, while the TCRdb copy is restricted to in-frame clones and leaves out a portion. The table lists roughly 68,000 clones, approximately 89% of them singletons, with over 4% in the top ten. Source material: PBMCs. These receptors all stem from a human donor in good health. Some clones in this sample may be carry-over from other donors' samples.

V is TRBV7-7 and J is TRBJ2-2; the match to TRBD1 covers 10 bases. Looked up from germline, CDR1 is SSHAT and CDR2 is FNYEAQ (reference sequence). There are 17 residues in the CDR3. V lost 5 bases to trimming and J lost 3 bases; unmatched junction nucleotides: 9. The CDR3 DNA reads TGTGCCAGCAGCGACACCGAGGACAGGGGGGACACCGGGGAGCTGTTTTTT. The encoded protein is CASSDTEDRGDTGELFF.

V gene TRBV5-1 combines with J gene TRBJ1-6; D gene ambiguous. The V end was cut by 0 bases, the J end by 6 bases, with 10 bases between. The length of the CDR3 is 15 residues. Germline lookup yields CDR1 SGHRS and CDR2 YFSETQ. CDR3 loop: CASSLVVGSNSPLHF. CDR3 coding DNA: TGCGCCAGCAGCTTGGTAGTGGGGAGTAATTCACCCCTCCACTTT.